The 32 T cell receptor beta chains below all came from one sample that was sequenced in a study of CD8+ T cells in alopecia areata. The sequencing template was cDNA reverse transcribed from extracted RNA. Sequencing was performed with immunoSEQ multiplex PCR; in TCRdb, only in-frame clones are kept and a portion is missing. This table holds 140,000 or so clones, roughly half found once. Specimen: CD4+ T cells sorted from blood, collected at week 0. These receptors were obtained from a human donor with alopecia areata.

In DNA, the CDR3 is TGCGCCAGCAGCCAAGTGGATGGAAGGGGGACCGGGGAGCTGTTTTTT. Its translation is CASSQVDGRGTGELFF. V is TRBV4-1 and J is TRBJ2-2; maybe TRBD1 (6 bases). With 1 base removed from V and 5 bases from J, the gap between germline ends came to 14 bases. The CDR3 is 16 residues long. Germline V gene sequence: CDR1 MGHRA, CDR2 YSYEKL.

This clone was recorded a few times. The chain links TRBV29-1 to TRBJ2-1, with D hard to call. The CDR3 loop spans 12 amino acids. The ends were cut back, 0 bases at V and 9 bases at J, with 9 bases in the middle. Germline V gives CDR1 SQVTM, CDR2 ANQGSEA. The CDR3 loop is CSVEDLGSEQFF. CDR3 in DNA: TGCAGCGTTGAAGATCTCGGGTCTGAGCAGTTCTTC.

The rearrangement joins TRBV5-6 to TRBJ1-4, with no clear D. This CDR3 spans 12 amino acids. Germline assignment: CDR1 SGHDT and CDR2 YYEEEE. The germline V and J ends were trimmed by 0 bases and 8 bases, with 5 bases remaining between them. For the CDR3, the DNA is TGTGCCAGCAGCTTGGCGACAGAAAAACTGTTTTTT. Its translation is CASSLATEKLFF.

Notes on this clone: Other nucleotide sequences in the sample specify the same CDR3. The rearrangement links TRBV30 to TRBJ2-4, with TRBD1 identical over 7 bases. This CDR3 contains 15 residues. V was clipped by 0 bases and J by 0 bases; unmatched bases: 2. Germline CDR1 reads GTSNPN; CDR2 reads SVGIG (reference sequence). CDR3 sequence: CAWSVGQLAKNIQYF. The CDR3 DNA follows: TGTGCCTGGAGTGTGGGACAGCTAGCCAAAAACATTCAGTACTTC.

This clone has more than one count but fewer than ten. Written as DNA, the CDR3 is TGTGCCAGCTCACCACGGCCCAGGGTCGTGCATGGCTACACCTTC. Translating it yields CASSPRPRVVHGYTF. V and J are TRBV18 and TRBJ1-2; possibly TRBD1 for D (5 bases). CDR3 length: 15 amino acids. CDR1 and CDR2 from the germline V gene are KGHSH and LQKENI. Trimming left V 1 base short and J 6 bases short, with 15 bases between.

V usage is TRBV6-1 and J usage is TRBJ2-5, with unresolved D. Germline V gene sequence: CDR1 MNHNS, CDR2 SASEGT. This CDR3 comprises 11 residues. V was clipped by 7 bases and J by 2 bases, with 5 bases between them. The CDR3 sequence is CASIQQETQYF. The CDR3 DNA sequence: TGTGCCAGCATACAGCAAGAGACCCAGTACTTC.

The genes are TRBV25-1 and TRBJ2-4; no definite D call. The germline CDR1 and CDR2 sequences are MGHDK and SYGVNS. This CDR3 comprises 16 residues. V lost 4 bases and J lost 6, with 19 bases in between. This CDR3 reads CASSGAPSSWGNIQYF. The CDR3, as DNA: TGTGCCAGCAGTGGGGCCCCCTCTTCATGGGGAAACATTCAGTACTTC.

This clone was seen only a few times. This chain joins TRBV20-1 and TRBJ2-7, with unresolved D. There are 10 residues in the CDR3. CDR1 is DFQATT, CDR2 SNEGSKA, per germline (reference sequence). V dropped 5 bases and J dropped 6 bases, with 8 bases sitting between them. CDR3 region: CSAERSEQYF. CDR3 sequence (DNA): TGCAGTGCTGAGAGGTCCGAGCAGTACTTC.

This clone was detected a few times. The rearrangement uses TRBV14 and TRBJ2-3, with 14 bases lining up with TRBD2. The J segment lost 4 bases and the V segment lost 4 bases, leaving 4 bases of the junction unmatched. In germline, CDR1 is SGHDN, CDR2 FVKESK. The CDR3 sequence is 16 residues long. CDR3 region: CASSRLAGGSADTQYF. The DNA of the CDR3 is TGTGCCAGCAGCCGACTAGCGGGAGGGTCGGCAGATACGCAGTATTTT.

DNA for the CDR3: TGTGCCAGCAGTGTACAGGGTTATACTGAAGCTTTCTTT. Protein product: CASSVQGYTEAFF. The chain carries TRBV2 and TRBJ1-1; D perhaps matches TRBD1 (6 bases). The germline gives CDR1 SNHLY, CDR2 FYNNEI. The CDR3 loop spans 13 amino acids. Trimming left V 4 bases short and J 5 bases short, with 11 bases between.

V is TRBV2 and J is TRBJ1-4; D perhaps matches TRBD1 (5 bases). Trimming shortened V by 6 bases and J by 6 bases, and 14 bases separated the two germline ends. This CDR3 is built from 14 residues. Germline lookup yields CDR1 SNHLY and CDR2 FYNNEI. The CDR3 DNA reads TGTGCCAGCAGCGTTGGGGCCAGATATGAAAAACTGTTTTTT. This translates into CASSVGARYEKLFF.

The CDR3 DNA reads TGTGCCAGCAGCTTGTTACGGCAAGAGACCCAGTACTTC. Translation gives CASSLLRQETQYF. The chain links TRBV5-4 to TRBJ2-5; D is ambiguous. Per germline, CDR1 SGHNT and CDR2 YYREEE (reference sequence). V lost 1 base and J 2 bases, leaving 6 bases between the germline ends. The length of the CDR3 is 13 residues.

The rearrangement joins TRBV25-1 to TRBJ2-5; weak D call: TRBD1 (5 bases). Per the germline V gene, CDR1 is MGHDK and CDR2 is SYGVNS. The ends were cut back, 4 bases at V and 5 bases at J, with 17 bases in the middle. The CDR3 is made up of 15 amino acids. The CDR3 DNA is TGTGCCAGCAGTGGGCCCGACCTAAGGGGCGAGACCCAGTACTTC. Translation gives CASSGPDLRGETQYF.

The chain employs TRBV6-5 and TRBJ2-7, with D possibly TRBD2 on 7 matching bases. V was clipped by 9 bases and J by 4 bases, with 19 bases between them. The CDR3 runs to 14 residues. The germline V gene encodes CDR1 MNHEY and CDR2 SVGAGI. CDR3 region: CASSRGGRLYEQYF. The CDR3 bases are TGTGCCAGTTCGAGGGGGGGAAGGTTGTACGAGCAGTACTTC.

The V gene is TRBV29-1, the J gene TRBJ1-1; D is unresolved. Germline V gives CDR1 SQVTM, CDR2 ANQGSEA. The CDR3 consists of 13 residues. V was cut by 3 bases and J by 1 base, with 9 bases left in between. The CDR3 DNA is TGCAGCGTTGAGTACGGAGCGAACACTGAAGCTTTCTTT. Translated: CSVEYGANTEAFF.

The chain is built from TRBV30 and TRBJ2-5; TRBD2 agrees at 15 bases. This CDR3 has 17 amino acids. From germline, CDR1 is GTSNPN and CDR2 SVGIG (reference sequence). Trimming took 1 base from V and 4 from J; bases not matched to a gene: 7. CDR3 loop: CAWSARLGLAGGETQYF. The DNA of the CDR3 is TGTGCCTGGAGTGCAAGATTGGGACTAGCGGGAGGAGAGACCCAGTACTTC. Drawing the rest from reference TRBV30 and TRBJ2-5, the complete variable domain is SQTIHQWPATLVQPVGSPLSLECTVEGTSNPNLYWYRQAAGRGLQLLFYSVGIGQISSEVPQNLSASRPQDRQFILSSKKLLLSDSGFYLCAWSARLGLAGGETQYFGPGTRLLVL.

CDR3 loop: CIPRDRSYEQYF. In DNA form, the CDR3 reads TGTATCCCCCGGGACAGGAGCTACGAGCAGTACTTC. The gene calls are TRBV28 and TRBJ2-7; 8 positions match TRBD1. The CDR3 extends over 12 amino acids. Germline V lookup: CDR1 MDHEN, CDR2 SYDVKM.

The rearrangement joins TRBV14 to TRBJ2-7; 8 nucleotides match TRBD2. After removal of 4 bases from V and 7 bases from J, the junction contained 0 bases not matched to a gene. Germline assignment: CDR1 SGHDN and CDR2 FVKESK. The CDR3 spans 11 residues. Here the CDR3 DNA reads TGTGCCAGCAGCCTAGCGGGGGAGCAGTACTTC. Its protein is CASSLAGEQYF.

V usage is TRBV28 and J usage is TRBJ2-5, with TRBD1 as a possible D gene (5 bases). Deletions cut 10 bases from V and 9 bases from J, with 21 bases between. This CDR3 is built from 13 residues. CDR1 and CDR2 (germline): MDHEN, SYDVKM. The CDR3 bases are TGTGCCACCCTTCCCAGGGTGAGTTCGGCCCAGTACTTC. It codes for CATLPRVSSAQYF.

The rearrangement uses TRBV7-9 and TRBJ2-7; the D is unclear. The germline gives CDR1 SEHNR, CDR2 FQNEAQ (reference sequence). The CDR3 has 15 residues. Between the trimmed V and J ends, which lost 1 base and 0 bases, there was a span of 10 bases. CDR3 loop: CASSLGALSSYEQYF. CDR3 nucleotide sequence: TGTGCCAGCAGCTTAGGGGCTCTAAGCTCCTACGAGCAGTACTTC.

The chain carries TRBV5-4 and TRBJ2-3, with D tentatively TRBD1 (6 bases). Germline loops: CDR1 SGHNT, CDR2 YYREEE (reference sequence). V shed 4 bases and J shed 3 bases, with 18 bases lying between them. The CDR3 loop spans 16 amino acids. The CDR3 loop is CASSQSRGGGTDTQYF. The CDR3 coding sequence is TGTGCCAGCAGCCAATCCAGGGGCGGTGGGACAGATACGCAGTATTTT.

In this sample, this clone turned up a few times. The chain couples TRBV4-1 to TRBJ2-7; D gene unclear. This CDR3 region has 14 residues. From germline, CDR1 is MGHRA and CDR2 YSYEKL. Trimming pared 0 bases from V and 3 bases from J, leaving 9 bases between. The CDR3 nucleotides are TGCGCCAGCAGCCAAGATGGCGTCTTCTACGAGCAGTACTTC. Residues: CASSQDGVFYEQYF.

The chain links TRBV7-2 to TRBJ2-7; possible D gene TRBD1, 6 bases. Germline V gene sequence: CDR1 SGHTA, CDR2 FQGNSA. Trimming removed 5 bases at V and 3 bases at J, with 14 bases between. The length of the CDR3 is 14 residues. CDR3 protein: CASSVPGHGYEQYF. The DNA for the CDR3 is TGTGCCAGCAGCGTACCGGGACACGGCTACGAGCAGTACTTC.

This clone appeared a few times. The rearrangement links TRBV13 to TRBJ1-2, with 7 bases fitting TRBD1. Trimming cost V 5 bases and J 3 bases; bases outside gene matches: 6. The CDR3 sequence is 14 residues long. The germline V gene has CDR1 PRHDT and CDR2 FYEKMQ (reference sequence). The CDR3 here is CASSPSTGDYGYTF. CDR3 coding DNA: TGTGCCAGCAGCCCATCCACAGGGGACTATGGCTACACCTTC. Drawing the rest from reference TRBV13 and TRBJ1-2, the complete variable domain is AAGVIQSPRHLIKEKRETATLKCYPIPRHDTVYWYQQGPGQDPQFLISFYEKMQSDKGSIPDRFSAQQFSDYHSELNMSSLELGDSALYFCASSPSTGDYGYTFGSGTRLTVV.

The genes are TRBV6-5 and TRBJ2-4, with D uncertain. CDR3 length equals 16 residues. The V gene lost 4 bases and the J gene lost 1 base, with 14 bases spanning the gap. CDR1 MNHEY and CDR2 SVGAGI come from the germline V gene. DNA for the CDR3: TGTGCCAGCAGTTCAAAGATCATACAGGCCAAAAACATTCAGTACTTC. It translates to CASSSKIIQAKNIQYF.

This chain connects TRBV19 to TRBJ2-3; possibly TRBD2 for D (5 bases). There are 19 residues in the CDR3. V dropped 3 bases and J dropped 0 bases, with 22 bases sitting between them. Germline CDR1 LNHDA, CDR2 SQIVND (reference sequence). CDR3 DNA: TGTGCCAGTAGTATTAGAGGGTACACCCCCCAGAGCAGCACAGATACGCAGTATTTT. Its translation: CASSIRGYTPQSSTDTQYF.

This sequence joins TRBV29-1 and TRBJ2-2, with 7 bases matching TRBD1. Looked up from germline, CDR1 is SQVTM and CDR2 is ANQGSEA. V was pared by 0 bases and J by 3 bases, with 4 bases of the junction left unmatched. The CDR3 consists of 15 residues. The CDR3 is CSVEERTGYTGELFF. The CDR3, as DNA: TGCAGCGTTGAAGAGAGGACAGGATACACCGGGGAGCTGTTTTTT.

A single count supports this clone. Relative to the germline gene, one junction end is altered; a read error may explain this. The chain employs TRBV7-7 and TRBJ2-5; D is possibly TRBD1 (6 bases). Germline CDR1 is SSHAT and CDR2 is FNYEAQ (reference sequence). The CDR3 extends over 15 amino acids. CDR3 nucleotides: TGTGCTAGCAGCCCTAGACAGGTCGTGGGAGAGACCCAGTACTTC. Protein: CASSPRQVVGETQYF.

This clone showed up just a few times. The chain couples TRBV7-2 to TRBJ2-5; 11 bases match TRBD2. CDR1 and CDR2 from the germline V gene are SGHTA and FQGNSA. The V and J ends lost 5 bases and 5 bases, in that order; junction bases with no gene match: 13. The CDR3 length is 17 residues. In DNA form, the CDR3 reads TGTGCCAGCAGCAATGGAGGTAGCGGGAGGGTGGTGGAGACCCAGTACTTC. The encoded protein is CASSNGGSGRVVETQYF.

J is TRBJ2-1 and V is TRBV30, with 9 nucleotides matching TRBD1. This CDR3 region has 16 residues. CDR1 is GTSNPN and CDR2 is SVGIG in the germline V gene (reference sequence). After removal of 2 bases from V and 5 bases from J, the junction contained 10 bases not matched to a gene. The CDR3 loop reads CAWSPLGTGRDNEQFF. The CDR3 bases are TGTGCCTGGAGTCCTTTGGGGACAGGGAGAGACAATGAGCAGTTCTTC.

The genes are TRBV29-1 and TRBJ2-1; D remains ambiguous. The CDR3 length is 13 residues. Germline CDR1 and CDR2: SQVTM and ANQGSEA. V shed 7 bases and J shed 0 bases, with 10 bases lying between them. CDR3 nucleotides: TGCAGCGGGAAGGAGACCTCCTACAATGAGCAGTTCTTC. Amino acids: CSGKETSYNEQFF.

V gene TRBV15 combines with J gene TRBJ2-5, with 9 bases fitting TRBD2. The trim removed 0 bases at V and 5 bases at J, leaving 7 bases unmatched. The CDR3 consists of 16 residues. CDR1 is LNHNV and CDR2 is YYDKDF in the germline V gene (reference sequence). Written as DNA, the CDR3 is TGTGCCACCAGCAGAGAAGGTAGCGGGAGACGGGAGACCCAGTACTTC. Its translation: CATSREGSGRRETQYF.